This entry features one T cell receptor beta chain sequence. This clonotype was observed a handful of times. What this receptor recognizes is not known. No base qualities exist here, and no much larger clone lies one base off it. This record belongs to a study of T-cell memory formation after mild COVID-19 (dated by TCRdb to the early 2020s). In terms of the full investigation: TCR sequence clusters from the two donors were largely donor specific. The cohort was made up of two young adult volunteers, one female and one male, who were previously healthy. In a couple of donors, T-cell clones that expanded and contracted after mild COVID-19 were followed by sequencing TCRalpha and TCRbeta repertoires longitudinally.

PBMCs were isolated by Ficoll-Paque density gradient centrifugation. CDR1 is given as SQVTM and CDR2 as ANQGSEA, both from the germline V gene. Trimming takes 4 bases off V and 2 bases off J; junction bases not matched to a gene: 5. The CDR3, cysteine through phenylalanine, is 13 amino acids long. Of the read, only the CDR3 DNA is kept; its 39 bases are in frame from base 1. The data were produced on an Illumina NovaSeq 6000. cDNA libraries for TCRalpha and TCRbeta were prepared by 5'RACE using constant-segment primers, with sample barcodes and unique molecular identifiers added. Trizol reagent was used to extract RNA from every sample. Amplification of the libraries took two PCR steps, and the second step added a second sample barcode plus Illumina TruSeq adapters. Sequencing of libraries was performed on an Illumina NovaSeq with 2 x 150 bp paired-end reads. The paper's processing steps were these. Demultiplexing of reads and collapsing into UMI-guided consensus sequences were performed with migec v1.2.7. Using mixcr v2.1.11, UMI consensuses were aligned to TRA and TRB V and J templates and then assembled into clonotypes. Expanded or contracted clonotypes were those called significant by both edgeR and NoisET, with noise models trained on biological replicates. edgeR calls used a false discovery rate-adjusted p below 0.01 and a log2 fold-change threshold of 1. As an exploratory analysis of dynamics, max-normalized trajectories of the 1000 most abundant clonotypes were examined with PCA combined with hierarchical clustering. Separately sequenced CD4+ and CD8+ repertoires were used to assign a CD4 or CD8 phenotype to each responding clone. TCRdb reanalyzed the raw reads on its own, using fastp at Q25 for trimming and MiXCR for clone calling, and kept in-frame beta chains. All rows with the same CDR3 protein become a single entry with the most common DNA and genes. These V and J calls are TCRdb output, not the study's own analysis. Within this sample are 150,000 or so distinct CDR3 sequences, with about 23% of them counted one time only. The ten most abundant clones make up roughly a quarter of the sample.

Summary of the overall study and its limitations: Only two mild cases were covered by the study, and larger cohorts that include severe cases with pre-infection samples were considered necessary. Clones that contracted from day 15 to 85 showed balanced CD4/CD8 phenotypes, whereas a second wave of clones that expanded from day 15 to 37 leaned towards CD4+. Whether the second-wave clones peaking on day 37 were SARS-CoV-2 specific was not confirmed. The detection of some responding clones in pre-infection memory suggests that pre-existing cross-reactive memory T cells joined the SARS-CoV-2 response. Contracting CD4+ clones appeared mostly in the CM and EM memory subsets, whereas CD8+ clones were enriched in EMRA.

Sample: PBMCs or a T cell subset sorted from them (not recorded which). This chain joins TRBV29-1 to TRBJ2-7; 7 nucleotides in the junction match TRBD1. The origin of this receptor is an adult woman who had mild COVID-19 (a few samples of this study predate the infection). The sample titles of this study are shuffled in the database, so cell type and time point are left out; the donor was told from shared clones. The CDR3 protein: CSVAGGRTYEQYF. In nucleotides, the sequence is TGCAGCGTTGCAGGGGGACGGACCTACGAGCAGTACTTC.